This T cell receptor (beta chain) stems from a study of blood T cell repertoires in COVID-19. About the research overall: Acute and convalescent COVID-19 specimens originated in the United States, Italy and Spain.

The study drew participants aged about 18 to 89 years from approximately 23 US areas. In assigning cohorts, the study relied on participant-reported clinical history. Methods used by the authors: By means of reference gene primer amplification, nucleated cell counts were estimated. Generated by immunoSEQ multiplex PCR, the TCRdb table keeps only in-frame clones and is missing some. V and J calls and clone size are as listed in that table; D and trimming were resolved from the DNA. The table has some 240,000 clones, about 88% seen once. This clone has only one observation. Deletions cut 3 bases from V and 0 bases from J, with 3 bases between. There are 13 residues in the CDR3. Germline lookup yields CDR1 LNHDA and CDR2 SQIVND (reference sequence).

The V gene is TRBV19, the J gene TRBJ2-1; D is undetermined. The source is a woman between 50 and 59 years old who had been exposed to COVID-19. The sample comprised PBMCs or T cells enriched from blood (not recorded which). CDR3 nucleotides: TGTGCCAGTAGTATCCGCTCCTACAATGAGCAGTTCTTC. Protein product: CASSIRSYNEQFF.